This T cell receptor (beta chain) was recovered during a study of T-cell memory formation after mild COVID-19. Looking at the study overall: TCR clusters were mostly confined to one donor each. Regarding the study as a whole: Within pre-infection memory, some responding clones were found, suggesting cross-reactive memory joined.

From the 5' RACE reads, TCRdb called clonotypes with MiXCR, one entry per CDR3 protein. The sample includes about 430,000 distinct CDR3 sequences, 20% to 25% of them seen just once. Details on this clonotype: Its cognate antigen is unknown.

Trimming took off 2 bases at V and 2 bases at J, with 14 bases between the two ends. The germline gives CDR1 MDHEN, CDR2 SYDVKM. The CDR3 contains 16 residues. The source material was PBMCs or a T cell subset sorted from them (not recorded which). The receptor was isolated from an adult woman who had mild COVID-19 (a few samples of this study predate the infection). Cell type and time point are not known. V gene TRBV28 combines with J gene TRBJ2-3; no reliable D call. The CDR3 reads CASSLGLSQLTDTQYF. CDR3 nucleotides: TGTGCCAGCAGTTTAGGGCTAAGTCAGCTCACAGATACGCAGTATTTT.